This is a list of T cell receptor beta chains from one sample in a study of blood T cell repertoires in COVID-19. The data were produced by immunoSEQ multiplex PCR, yet TCRdb's version contains in-frame clones alone and is incomplete. The sample consists of approximately 210,000 clones, approximately 80% of them appearing once. Sequencing input: peripheral blood. The receptors come from a woman aged 80 or over with COVID-19, enrolled during active disease. Each CDR3 is given with its conserved first and last residue. The D gene is left open where the match is weak. Rows may omit the clone size; those that give it use once, few, many or a size class.

clone size: -; J gene: TRBJ2-5; V gene: TRBV28; D gene: TRBD1; CDR3 length: 15; CDR3 DNA: TGTGCCAGCAGTCGTAGTCAGGGGGCATGGGAGACCCAGTACTTC; CDR3 protein: CASSRSQGAWETQYF
clone size: -; J gene: TRBJ1-1; V gene: TRBV9; D gene: -; CDR3 length: 15; CDR3 DNA: TGTGCCAGCAGCAGAGGGCCATTGGGGAACACTGAAGCTTTCTTT; CDR3 protein: CASSRGPLGNTEAFF
clone size: -; J gene: TRBJ1-5; V gene: TRBV28; D gene: TRBD1; CDR3 length: 13; CDR3 DNA: TGTGCCAGCAGTTTAACAGGGGTTCAGCCCCAGCATTTT; CDR3 protein: CASSLTGVQPQHF
clone size: once; J gene: TRBJ1-2; V gene: TRBV5-1; D gene: TRBD1; CDR3 length: 15; CDR3 DNA: TGCGCCAGCAGCTCCGATACAGGGGGCGCGACGCGCTACACCTTC; CDR3 protein: CASSSDTGGATRYTF
clone size: -; J gene: TRBJ1-4; V gene: TRBV5-1; D gene: -; CDR3 length: 19; CDR3 DNA: TGCGCCAGCAGCTTTCAGTGGAGTGAGGGGGGGACGACTAATGAAAAACTGTTTTTT; CDR3 protein: CASSFQWSEGGTTNEKLFF
clone size: -; J gene: TRBJ2-1; V gene: TRBV6-5; D gene: TRBD2; CDR3 length: 14; CDR3 DNA: TGTGCCAGCACCGTAGCGGGGGGCAACAATGAGCAGTTCTTC; CDR3 protein: CASTVAGGNNEQFF
clone size: once; J gene: TRBJ2-3; V gene: TRBV5-1; D gene: -; CDR3 length: 15; CDR3 DNA: TGCGCCAGCAGCGGATCATCCCAGGGGGGAGATACGCAGTATTTT; CDR3 protein: CASSGSSQGGDTQYF
clone size: -; J gene: TRBJ2-3; V gene: TRBV27; D gene: -; CDR3 length: 14; CDR3 DNA: TGTGCCAGCAGTCCCCGGCGGGACCCAGATACGCAGTATTTT; CDR3 protein: CASSPRRDPDTQYF
clone size: -; J gene: TRBJ1-1; V gene: TRBV14; D gene: -; CDR3 length: 14; CDR3 DNA: TGTGCCAGCAGCCAAGTTGGGGGGGCGCGTAAAGCTTTCTTT; CDR3 protein: CASSQVGGARKAFF
clone size: -; J gene: TRBJ2-7; V gene: TRBV18; D gene: TRBD2; CDR3 length: 16; CDR3 DNA: TGTGCCAGCTCACCAACCTTAGCGGGGAGCTCCTACGAGCAGTACTTC; CDR3 protein: CASSPTLAGSSYEQYF
clone size: once; J gene: TRBJ1-4; V gene: TRBV3-1/TRBV3-2; D gene: -; CDR3 length: 17; CDR3 DNA: TGTGCCAGCAGCCAATGGTCAGGGTCCCTAGGCAATGAAAAACTGTTTTTT; CDR3 protein: CASSQWSGSLGNEKLFF
clone size: -; J gene: TRBJ1-2; V gene: TRBV7-8; D gene: -; CDR3 length: 12; CDR3 DNA: TGTGCCAGCAGCCCCATCGGCTATGGCTACACCTTC; CDR3 protein: CASSPIGYGYTF
clone size: -; J gene: TRBJ2-1; V gene: TRBV5-5; D gene: TRBD1; CDR3 length: 16; CDR3 DNA: TGTGCCAGCAGCTTGACCCCGGGACAGGGGTACAATGAGCAGTTCTTC; CDR3 protein: CASSLTPGQGYNEQFF
clone size: -; J gene: TRBJ1-1; V gene: TRBV4-3; D gene: -; CDR3 length: 14; CDR3 DNA: TGCGCCAGCAGCCAAGATTACTCCTCAGGGGAAGCTTTCTTT; CDR3 protein: CASSQDYSSGEAFF
clone size: few; J gene: TRBJ2-5; V gene: TRBV3-1/TRBV3-2; D gene: TRBD1; CDR3 length: 13; CDR3 DNA: TGTGCCAGCAGTCTGACAGGGAGAGAGACCCAGTACTTC; CDR3 protein: CASSLTGRETQYF
clone size: -; J gene: TRBJ2-7; V gene: TRBV7-2; D gene: TRBD2; CDR3 length: 14; CDR3 DNA: TGTGCCAGCAGCTTCGGGACTAGGACCTACGAGCAGTACTTC; CDR3 protein: CASSFGTRTYEQYF
clone size: -; J gene: TRBJ2-1; V gene: TRBV19; D gene: TRBD1; CDR3 length: 16; CDR3 DNA: TGTGCCAGTACTTCATTTGACAGGGGGCACTACAATGAGCAGTTCTTC; CDR3 protein: CASTSFDRGHYNEQFF
clone size: -; J gene: TRBJ2-2; V gene: TRBV10-3; D gene: -; CDR3 length: 14; CDR3 DNA: TGTGCCACCCCGCAGGGACAGAACACCGGGGAGCTGTTTTTT; CDR3 protein: CATPQGQNTGELFF
clone size: -; J gene: TRBJ1-4; V gene: TRBV28; D gene: -; CDR3 length: 16; CDR3 DNA: TGTGCCAGCAGTCCACCGGAAGTGAACTATAATGAAAAACTGTTTTTT; CDR3 protein: CASSPPEVNYNEKLFF
clone size: -; J gene: TRBJ1-2; V gene: TRBV24-1; D gene: -; CDR3 length: 14; CDR3 DNA: TGTGCCACCAGTGATTTGACCCAGAACTATGGCTACACCTTC; CDR3 protein: CATSDLTQNYGYTF
clone size: -; J gene: TRBJ2-7; V gene: TRBV9; D gene: TRBD1; CDR3 length: 16; CDR3 DNA: TGTGCCAGCAGCGTAATGCCGGACAGGGGGCTCTACGAGCAGTACTTC; CDR3 protein: CASSVMPDRGLYEQYF
clone size: -; J gene: TRBJ1-1; V gene: TRBV14; D gene: TRBD1; CDR3 length: 15; CDR3 DNA: TGTGCCAGCAGCCACCCTGGGACAGTGAACACTGAAGCTTTCTTT; CDR3 protein: CASSHPGTVNTEAFF
clone size: -; J gene: TRBJ1-5; V gene: TRBV7-2; D gene: -; CDR3 length: 16; CDR3 DNA: TGTGCCAGCAGCTTAGGGAGTAGACTGATTGATCAGCCCCAGCATTTT; CDR3 protein: CASSLGSRLIDQPQHF
clone size: -; J gene: TRBJ2-7; V gene: TRBV6-6; D gene: -; CDR3 length: 16; CDR3 DNA: TGTGCCAGCAGTTACCGTACCGGGACACCTGCCTACGAGCAGTACTTC; CDR3 protein: CASSYRTGTPAYEQYF
clone size: -; J gene: TRBJ1-3; V gene: TRBV9; D gene: TRBD1; CDR3 length: 17; CDR3 DNA: TGTGCCAGCAGCGAGGGACCTCAGGGGGCGCCTGGAAACACCATATATTTT; CDR3 protein: CASSEGPQGAPGNTIYF
clone size: -; J gene: TRBJ2-3; V gene: TRBV7-2; D gene: -; CDR3 length: 15; CDR3 DNA: TGTGCCAGCAGCTTTTGGCAATCCCGTGTGGATACGCAGTATTTT; CDR3 protein: CASSFWQSRVDTQYF
clone size: -; J gene: TRBJ1-6; V gene: TRBV28; D gene: TRBD1; CDR3 length: 15; CDR3 DNA: TGTGCCAGCAGTCAAGGGGACAGGTATAATTCACCCCTCCACTTT; CDR3 protein: CASSQGDRYNSPLHF
clone size: few; J gene: TRBJ1-1; V gene: TRBV3-1/TRBV3-2; D gene: TRBD1; CDR3 length: 13; CDR3 DNA: TGTGCCAGCAGCCAGGGACAGGGTTCGGTGGCTTTCTTT; CDR3 protein: CASSQGQGSVAFF
clone size: -; J gene: TRBJ2-1; V gene: TRBV21-1; D gene: -; CDR3 length: 14; CDR3 DNA: TGTGCCATCCCCAGACAGGGAACCTACAATGAGCAGTTCTTC; CDR3 protein: CAIPRQGTYNEQFF
clone size: once; J gene: TRBJ1-1; V gene: TRBV28; D gene: -; CDR3 length: 11; CDR3 DNA: TGTGCCAGCCAGAGGGAGACTGAAGCTTTCTTT; CDR3 protein: CASQRETEAFF
clone size: -; J gene: TRBJ2-4; V gene: TRBV5-4; D gene: TRBD1; CDR3 length: 16; CDR3 DNA: TGTGCCAGCAGCCCTACTTCCGGGACAGGGGGCAACATTCAGTACTTC; CDR3 protein: CASSPTSGTGGNIQYF
clone size: -; J gene: TRBJ1-2; V gene: TRBV7-9; D gene: -; CDR3 length: 14; CDR3 DNA: TGTGCCAGCAGCGCCCGCAGGGGCGACTATGGCTACACCTTC; CDR3 protein: CASSARRGDYGYTF
clone size: -; J gene: TRBJ1-2; V gene: TRBV29-1; D gene: -; CDR3 length: 14; CDR3 DNA: TGCAGCGTTGATGACGGTGGGGGCTACTATGGCTACACCTTC; CDR3 protein: CSVDDGGGYYGYTF
clone size: -; J gene: TRBJ2-5; V gene: TRBV5-1; D gene: TRBD1; CDR3 length: 15; CDR3 DNA: TGCGCCAGCCGAGATTCGACAGGGATGGGCGAGACCCAGTACTTC; CDR3 protein: CASRDSTGMGETQYF
clone size: few; J gene: TRBJ1-3; V gene: TRBV19; D gene: TRBD1; CDR3 length: 15; CDR3 DNA: TGTGCCAGTAGCCCGGACAGGGGGCGAGGAAACACCATATATTTT; CDR3 protein: CASSPDRGRGNTIYF
clone size: few; J gene: TRBJ2-1; V gene: TRBV7-3; D gene: -; CDR3 length: 15; CDR3 DNA: TGTGCCAGCAGCTCCTCGGGGGACTCATACAATGAGCAGTTCTTC; CDR3 protein: CASSSSGDSYNEQFF
clone size: -; J gene: TRBJ1-2; V gene: TRBV28; D gene: -; CDR3 length: 14; CDR3 DNA: TGTGCCAGCAGTTACGAGGGGGGGGCCTATGGCTACACCTTC; CDR3 protein: CASSYEGGAYGYTF
clone size: -; J gene: TRBJ1-2; V gene: TRBV5-6; D gene: TRBD1; CDR3 length: 14; CDR3 DNA: TGTGCCAGCAGCGAAGGACAGGCTTACTATGGCTACACCTTC; CDR3 protein: CASSEGQAYYGYTF
clone size: -; J gene: TRBJ2-3; V gene: TRBV15; D gene: TRBD2; CDR3 length: 18; CDR3 DNA: TGTGCCACCAGCAGAGATAATATGGGAGGGGTGGGCACAGATACGCAGTATTTT; CDR3 protein: CATSRDNMGGVGTDTQYF
clone size: few; J gene: TRBJ1-2; V gene: TRBV6-5; D gene: TRBD1; CDR3 length: 15; CDR3 DNA: TGTGCCAGCGCGGGAGGGGGCTTACGACTCTATGGCTACACCTTC; CDR3 protein: CASAGGGLRLYGYTF
clone size: -; J gene: TRBJ1-2; V gene: TRBV19; D gene: -; CDR3 length: 13; CDR3 DNA: TGTGCCAGTAGTATCCCAGGGAACTATGGCTACACCTTC; CDR3 protein: CASSIPGNYGYTF
clone size: -; J gene: TRBJ1-4; V gene: TRBV5-4; D gene: -; CDR3 length: 16; CDR3 DNA: TGTGCCAGCAGCCTATCAGGGGCCGCCCAGAATGAAAAACTGTTTTTT; CDR3 protein: CASSLSGAAQNEKLFF
clone size: -; J gene: TRBJ1-4; V gene: TRBV18; D gene: TRBD1; CDR3 length: 15; CDR3 DNA: TGTGCCAGCTCACCTCCGGGACAGAGTTATGAAAAACTGTTTTTT; CDR3 protein: CASSPPGQSYEKLFF
clone size: -; J gene: TRBJ1-5; V gene: TRBV30; D gene: -; CDR3 length: 13; CDR3 DNA: TGTGCCTGGAGTTCCGCGGGGAGTCAGCCCCAGCATTTT; CDR3 protein: CAWSSAGSQPQHF
clone size: -; J gene: TRBJ1-5; V gene: TRBV5-1; D gene: -; CDR3 length: 16; CDR3 DNA: TGCGCCAGCAGCTTGGATGCGGGGCAGGGATCTCAGCCCCAGCATTTT; CDR3 protein: CASSLDAGQGSQPQHF
clone size: -; J gene: TRBJ1-1; V gene: TRBV5-4; D gene: -; CDR3 length: 15; CDR3 DNA: TGTGCCAGCAGCCTCGAGGGCGGGGGGAACACTGAAGCTTTCTTT; CDR3 protein: CASSLEGGGNTEAFF
clone size: -; J gene: TRBJ1-5; V gene: TRBV2; D gene: -; CDR3 length: 15; CDR3 DNA: TGTGCCAGCAGTCTCGGGTCGGCTCAGAATCAGCCCCAGCATTTT; CDR3 protein: CASSLGSAQNQPQHF
clone size: -; J gene: TRBJ2-7; V gene: TRBV10-3; D gene: -; CDR3 length: 13; CDR3 DNA: TGTGCCATCAGTGATAGGGGCGGCTACGAGCAGTACTTC; CDR3 protein: CAISDRGGYEQYF
clone size: -; J gene: TRBJ2-7; V gene: TRBV19; D gene: TRBD2; CDR3 length: 14; CDR3 DNA: TGTGCCAGTAGTACCGGGGGGGGGACCTACGAGCAGTACTTC; CDR3 protein: CASSTGGGTYEQYF
clone size: -; J gene: TRBJ1-2; V gene: TRBV11-2; D gene: -; CDR3 length: 14; CDR3 DNA: TGTGCCAGCATAGGCGATCGCAGGTCCTATGGCTACACCTTC; CDR3 protein: CASIGDRRSYGYTF
clone size: once; J gene: TRBJ2-5; V gene: TRBV12-3/TRBV12-4; D gene: -; CDR3 length: 13; CDR3 DNA: TGTGCCAGCAGTTTCGGGGGTCCAGAGACCCAGTACTTC; CDR3 protein: CASSFGGPETQYF
clone size: -; J gene: TRBJ1-2; V gene: TRBV5-6; D gene: TRBD1; CDR3 length: 15; CDR3 DNA: TGTGCCAGCAGCTCCTGGACAGGGTCTAACTATGGCTACACCTTC; CDR3 protein: CASSSWTGSNYGYTF
clone size: -; J gene: TRBJ1-1; V gene: TRBV7-9; D gene: TRBD1; CDR3 length: 14; CDR3 DNA: TGTGCCAGCAGCCTAGGGACAGGGCATTCTGAAGCTTTCTTT; CDR3 protein: CASSLGTGHSEAFF
clone size: -; J gene: TRBJ2-5; V gene: TRBV4-1; D gene: TRBD1; CDR3 length: 16; CDR3 DNA: TGCGCCAGCAGCCAGAGAGGACAGGGGAGTCGAGAGACCCAGTACTTC; CDR3 protein: CASSQRGQGSRETQYF
clone size: -; J gene: TRBJ1-5; V gene: TRBV24-1; D gene: -; CDR3 length: 20; CDR3 DNA: TGTGCCACCAGCCCTTCCGAGGGGTTAGGAGGGGCGCGTAGCAATCAGCCCCAGCATTTT; CDR3 protein: CATSPSEGLGGARSNQPQHF